The rows below give T cell receptor beta chains drawn from one sample of a study of human T cells and chemical hapten exposure. TCRdb processed the 5' RACE reads anew with MiXCR; each CDR3 protein has one entry. Of 120,000 to 150,000 distinct CDR3 sequences in the sample, 3.5% to 5% were seen once. The receptors come from a female donor in good health. Each CDR3 is given with its conserved first and last residue. D genes are given only for firm matches. Expanded clones are given a class, and other clones once, few, many or no size at all.

clone_size | j_call | v_call | d_call | cdr3_aa | cdr3_nt
few | TRBJ1-4 | TRBV7-2 | TRBD1 | CASSSRTGTGDSRGEKLFF | TGTGCCAGCAGCTCAAGAACCGGGACAGGGGATTCAAGAGGCGAAAAACTGTTTTTT
few | TRBJ2-3 | TRBV20-1 | TRBD2 | CSASGGGYTDTQYF | TGCAGTGCTAGCGGCGGGGGGTACACAGATACGCAGTATTTT
many | TRBJ2-3 | TRBV9 | TRBD2 | CASSDSGASTDTQYF | TGTGCCAGCAGCGATAGCGGGGCTAGCACAGATACGCAGTATTTT
many | TRBJ2-6 | TRBV10-3 | TRBD1 | CATARQTGSSGANVLTF | TGTGCCACGGCTCGGCAGACAGGGAGCTCTGGGGCCAACGTCCTGACTTTC
few | TRBJ1-2 | TRBV5-1 | . | CASSSTGSHYGYTF | TGCGCCAGCAGCTCGACAGGAAGCCACTATGGCTACACCTTC
many | TRBJ2-3 | TRBV20-1 | . | CSARYSPLDTQYF | TGCAGTGCTAGATACAGTCCCTTGGATACGCAGTATTTT
many | TRBJ2-7 | TRBV27 | . | CASSPSRLHDYEQYF | TGTGCCAGCAGTCCCTCCCGACTACACGATTACGAGCAGTACTTC
many | TRBJ2-1 | TRBV29-1 | . | CSVEFGGSYNEQFF | TGCAGCGTTGAATTTGGGGGTTCCTACAATGAGCAGTTCTTC
many | TRBJ2-7 | TRBV7-9 | . | CASSLPTSEQYF | TGTGCCAGCAGCTTACCCACCAGCGAGCAGTACTTC
many | TRBJ2-3 | TRBV10-3 | TRBD1 | CAIRVQGSSTDTQYF | TGTGCCATCAGGGTACAGGGGTCTAGCACAGATACGCAGTATTTT
many | TRBJ2-7 | TRBV6-5 | . | CASRDGYRQYF | TGTGCCAGCAGGGACGGGTACAGGCAGTACTTC
many | TRBJ1-2 | TRBV7-9 | TRBD1 | CASSLEGWQGVNYGYTF | TGTGCCAGCAGCTTAGAGGGGTGGCAGGGGGTCAACTATGGCTACACCTTC
many | TRBJ1-4 | TRBV6-6 | . | CASSYEAEKLFF | TGTGCCAGCAGTTACGAGGCTGAAAAACTGTTTTTT
many | TRBJ1-5 | TRBV12-3/TRBV12-4 | . | CASALRGVGNQPQHF | TGTGCCAGCGCCCTGAGAGGGGTGGGCAATCAGCCCCAGCATTTT
. | TRBJ2-7 | TRBV12-3/TRBV12-4 | . | CASSLALQGPRYSYEQYF | TGTGCCAGCAGTTTAGCGCTCCAGGGGCCAAGATACTCCTACGAGCAGTACTTC
many | TRBJ1-4 | TRBV12-3/TRBV12-4 | TRBD1 | CASSLGPGQGDEKLFF | TGTGCCAGCAGTTTAGGGCCGGGACAGGGGGATGAAAAACTGTTTTTT
few | TRBJ2-7 | TRBV18 | . | CASSPPTWGNEQYF | TGTGCCAGCTCACCGCCCACCTGGGGGAACGAGCAGTACTTC
many | TRBJ1-1 | TRBV10-3 | . | CAISESSGRPGKAFF | TGTGCCATCAGTGAGTCTTCCGGGCGCCCTGGTAAAGCTTTCTTT
many | TRBJ2-1 | TRBV7-2 | . | CASSLSHSYNEQFF | TGTGCCAGCAGCTTATCCCACTCCTACAATGAGCAGTTCTTC
many | TRBJ2-1 | TRBV7-9 | TRBD2 | CASSFLGLADSYNEQFF | TGTGCCAGCAGCTTCCTCGGACTAGCGGACTCCTACAATGAGCAGTTCTTC
many | TRBJ2-7 | TRBV6-5 | TRBD1 | CASSYAQGAYEQYF | TGTGCCAGCAGTTACGCGCAGGGGGCTTACGAGCAGTACTTC
many | TRBJ2-7 | TRBV29-1 | . | CSARPDSHEQYF | TGCAGCGCACGCCCTGACTCACACGAGCAGTACTTC
many | TRBJ1-4 | TRBV6-6 | . | CASSYWSGGTANEKLFF | TGTGCCAGCAGTTACTGGTCCGGGGGAACGGCTAATGAAAAACTGTTTTTT
many | TRBJ1-1 | TRBV5-1 | . | CASSLAGEMNTEAFF | TGCGCCAGCAGCTTGGCCGGGGAGATGAACACTGAAGCTTTCTTT
many | TRBJ1-1 | TRBV20-1 | . | CSARRGVGTEAFF | TGCAGTGCTAGGCGCGGGGTAGGCACTGAAGCTTTCTTT
many | TRBJ1-6 | TRBV11-2 | . | CASSLAGSPHF | TGTGCCAGCAGCTTAGCGGGATCCCCCCACTTT
many | TRBJ2-1 | TRBV20-1 | TRBD1 | CSALDRAGNEQFF | TGCAGTGCCTTGGACAGGGCCGGGAATGAGCAGTTCTTC
. | TRBJ1-1 | TRBV12-3/TRBV12-4 | . | CASSLGREAFF | TGTGCCAGCAGTTTGGGCCGTGAAGCTTTCTTT
many | TRBJ2-3 | TRBV5-1 | TRBD2 | CASSTGLAGGPADTQYF | TGCGCCAGCAGCACCGGACTAGCGGGGGGGCCGGCAGATACGCAGTATTTT
few | TRBJ2-3 | TRBV5-4 | . | CASSTGLGRYSTDTQYF | TGTGCCAGCAGCACTGGGCTGGGTCGGTATAGCACAGATACGCAGTATTTT
many | TRBJ2-7 | TRBV29-1 | . | CSVASTQSYEQYF | TGCAGCGTTGCAAGTACACAGAGCTACGAGCAGTACTTC
many | TRBJ2-3 | TRBV28 | . | CAIAISLTSTDTQYF | TGTGCCATCGCTATTAGCCTTACTAGCACAGATACGCAGTATTTT
. | TRBJ2-1 | TRBV4-3 | . | CASSQRSKGYSYNEQFF | TGCGCCAGCAGCCAACGTTCCAAGGGGTACTCCTACAATGAGCAGTTCTTC
few | TRBJ2-5 | TRBV7-2 | TRBD1 | CASSLGGQGLGETQYF | TGTGCCAGCAGCTTAGGAGGACAGGGATTGGGAGAGACCCAGTACTTC
many | TRBJ2-3 | TRBV20-1 | TRBD2 | CSARDGLGRSTQYF | TGCAGTGCTAGAGATGGACTAGGGCGTAGTACGCAGTATTTT
many | TRBJ1-1 | TRBV7-2 | . | CASSSRISINTEAFF | TGTGCCAGCAGCTCCCGAATCAGTATAAACACTGAAGCTTTCTTT
. | TRBJ1-5 | TRBV28 | . | CASSADKERNQPQHF | TGTGCCAGCAGCGCGGACAAGGAAAGGAATCAGCCCCAGCATTTT
many | TRBJ1-2 | TRBV29-1 | . | CSVVESSGYTF | TGCAGCGTTGTGGAGTCTAGTGGCTACACCTTC
. | TRBJ2-1 | TRBV7-2 | TRBD2 | CASSSTSGPYNEQFF | TGTGCCAGCAGCTCAACTAGCGGGCCTTACAATGAGCAGTTCTTC
many | TRBJ1-5 | TRBV20-1 | . | CSAREGIDQPQHF | TGCAGTGCTAGAGAGGGGATTGATCAGCCCCAGCATTTT
many | TRBJ1-1 | TRBV11-2 | TRBD1 | CASSLDRVGGTEAFF | TGTGCCAGCAGCCTGGACAGGGTTGGCGGCACTGAAGCTTTCTTT